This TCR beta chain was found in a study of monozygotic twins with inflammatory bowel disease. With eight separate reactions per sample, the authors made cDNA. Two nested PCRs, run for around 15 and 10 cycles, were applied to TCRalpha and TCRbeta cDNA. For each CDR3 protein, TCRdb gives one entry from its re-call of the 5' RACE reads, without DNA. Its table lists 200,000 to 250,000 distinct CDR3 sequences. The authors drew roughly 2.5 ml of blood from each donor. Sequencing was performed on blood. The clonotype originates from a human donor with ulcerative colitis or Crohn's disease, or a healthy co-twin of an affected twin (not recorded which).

This CDR3 reads CASSHRGQETQYF. V and J are TRBV3-1 and TRBJ2-5; the TCRdb call, TRBD1, lacks DNA for checking. The CDR3 is 13 amino acids. From germline, CDR1 is LGHDT and CDR2 YNNKEL (reference sequence).